What follows describes a single T cell receptor beta chain. The sample originates from a study of blood T cell repertoires in COVID-19. TCRdb's table, derived via immunoSEQ multiplex PCR, lists solely in-frame clones and lacks some. The repertoire holds hundreds of thousands of clones, with about four fifths as singletons. From germline, CDR1 is MNHEY and CDR2 SVGEGT. The CDR3 spans 15 residues. V lost 4 bases and J lost 6; bases outside the gene matches: 9. This TCR came from a woman aged 40 to 50 with active or convalescent COVID-19. Sequenced material: peripheral blood. The chain combines TRBV6-2 or TRBV6-3 with TRBJ2-7, with TRBD2 identical over 10 bases. The CDR3 sequence: CASSSGLAGVSEQYF. CDR3 sequence (DNA): TGTGCCAGCAGTTCAGGCCTAGCGGGGGTAAGCGAGCAGTACTTC.